The 27 T cell receptor beta chains presented below share a single source sample, sequenced in a study of shared clonotypes between healthy human individuals. TCRdb's copy holds only in-frame clones and misses some; the assay was immunoSEQ multiplex PCR. The sample lists approximately 1.5 million clones; just under 99% were seen once. The sample consisted of naive CD4+ T cells sorted from blood. Specified subset: CD45RA+ positively selected. These receptor sequences come from a man aged 30-40 years in good health.

The gene calls are TRBV15 and TRBJ2-2; 12 bases map to TRBD2. Germline V gene lookup returns CDR1 LNHNV and CDR2 YYDKDF (reference sequence). The trim removed 0 bases at V and 4 bases at J, leaving 3 bases unmatched. The CDR3 spans 17 residues. CDR3 in DNA: TGTGCCACCAGCAGAGAGGCTAGCGGGAGGGCCACCGGGGAGCTGTTTTTT. Translated: CATSREASGRATGELFF. The entire variable domain, with the rest obtained from reference TRBV15 and TRBJ2-2, is as follows: DAMVIQNPRYQVTQFGKPVTLSCSQTLNHNVMYWYQQKSSQAPKLLFHYYDKDFNNEADTPDNFQSRRPNTSFCFLDIRSPGLGDTAMYLCATSREASGRATGELFFGEGSRLTVL.

The rearrangement links TRBV11-3 to TRBJ2-2; 12 nucleotides match TRBD2. The ends lost 2 bases at V and 7 bases at J; junction bases unmatched: 5. CDR1 is SGHNT and CDR2 is YENEEA in the germline V gene. This CDR3 comprises 16 residues. CDR3 in DNA: TGTGCCAGCAGCTTACGACTAGCGGGAGTCATCGGGGAGCTGTTTTTT. The encoded protein is CASSLRLAGVIGELFF.

As concerns this clone: The same CDR3 also results from other DNA sequences found in this sample. The rearrangement joins TRBV5-1 to TRBJ2-5, with D tentatively TRBD1 (5 bases). V was shortened by 1 base and J by 2 bases, with 6 bases between the two germline ends. Germline lookup yields CDR1 SGHRS and CDR2 YFSETQ. The CDR3 has 13 amino acids. CDR3 nucleotides: TGCGCCAGCAGCTTGAGACAGCAAGAGACCCAGTACTTC. Its translation is CASSLRQQETQYF. Drawing the rest from reference TRBV5-1 and TRBJ2-5, the complete variable domain is KAGVTQTPRYLIKTRGQQVTLSCSPISGHRSVSWYQQTPGQGLQFLFEYFSETQRNKGNFPGRFSGRQFSNSRSEMNVSTLELGDSALYLCASSLRQQETQYFGPGTRLLVL.

The gene calls are TRBV6-5 and TRBJ1-5; possible D gene TRBD1, 5 bases. The germline V and J ends were trimmed by 2 bases and 3 bases, with 14 bases remaining between them. The V gene's germline CDR1 is MNHEY and CDR2 SVGAGI. The CDR3 spans 16 residues. The CDR3 protein is CASSYGRGNNNQPQHF. The CDR3 bases are TGTGCCAGCAGTTACGGTCGGGGGAACAACAATCAGCCCCAGCATTTT.

The chain uses TRBV28 and TRBJ2-7; 8 positions agree with TRBD1. With 2 bases clipped from V and 3 bases from J, the junction kept 9 bases outside the gene matches. This CDR3 is 16 amino acids long. Germline CDR1 and CDR2: MDHEN and SYDVKM. The CDR3 loop reads CASSLAGQGGFYEQYF. CDR3 in DNA: TGTGCCAGCAGTTTAGCCGGACAGGGAGGATTCTACGAGCAGTACTTC.

J is TRBJ2-3 and V is TRBV4-3, with D uncertain. With 1 base removed from V and 8 bases from J, the gap between germline ends came to 10 bases. The CDR3 extends over 13 amino acids. CDR1 is LGHNA, CDR2 YSLEER, per germline. The CDR3 DNA sequence: TGCGCCAGCAGCCAAGTCTCCTCCGGTACGCAGTATTTT. This codes for CASSQVSSGTQYF.

V gene TRBV5-4 combines with J gene TRBJ2-7; D is unclear. Trimming took 4 bases from V and 7 from J, leaving 15 bases between them. Germline CDR1 and CDR2: SGHNT and YYREEE (reference sequence). The length of the CDR3 is 13 residues. In nucleotides, the CDR3 is TGTGCCAGCAGCCCCACCCCTCAGTGGGAGCAGTACTTC. It codes for CASSPTPQWEQYF.

The chain uses TRBV10-3 and TRBJ2-7, with D unclear. This CDR3 contains 12 residues. Trimming removed 4 bases from V and 7 bases from J, with 11 bases in between. Per germline, CDR1 ENHRY and CDR2 SYGVKD. The CDR3 loop is CAISALQEEQYF. CDR3 DNA: TGTGCCATCAGTGCCCTCCAGGAAGAGCAGTACTTC.

This clone appeared a single time. In the same sample, other DNA sequences code for this CDR3. V and J are TRBV4-1 and TRBJ1-5; D is undetermined. The CDR3 sequence is 14 residues long. Looked up from germline, CDR1 is MGHRA and CDR2 is YSYEKL. The germline V and J ends were trimmed by 0 bases and 4 bases, with 7 bases remaining between them. The CDR3 region has the DNA TGCGCCAGCAGCCAAGATGGAAGGAATCAGCCCCAGCATTTT. As protein: CASSQDGRNQPQHF.

V is TRBV5-1 and J is TRBJ1-1, with 9 positions matching TRBD1. This CDR3 spans 19 amino acids. CDR1 SGHRS and CDR2 YFSETQ come from the germline V gene. Trimming cost V 0 bases and J 1 base; bases outside gene matches: 13. CDR3 protein: CASSLVPGTGWLKNTEAFF. CDR3 sequence (DNA): TGCGCCAGCAGCTTGGTGCCCGGGACAGGGTGGTTGAAGAACACTGAAGCTTTCTTT.

The rearrangement joins TRBV7-2 to TRBJ1-1; D uncertain. The germline V gene encodes CDR1 SGHTA and CDR2 FQGNSA. This CDR3 is 9 amino acids long. Trimming removed 5 bases from V and 6 bases from J, with 1 base in between. Written as DNA, the CDR3 is TGTGCCAGCAGCCCTGAAGCTTTCTTT. This codes for CASSPEAFF.

The gene calls are TRBV5-6 and TRBJ2-5; a weak D match, TRBD2 (6 bases). V shed 3 bases and J shed 12 bases, with 12 bases lying between them. Germline-derived CDR1 and CDR2 are SGHDT and YYEEEE. The CDR3 covers 11 residues. The CDR3 nucleotides read TGTGCCAGCAGCTCCGCGGGACGAGAGTACTTC. Protein sequence: CASSSAGREYF.

The chain has TRBV28 and TRBJ1-2, with D tentatively TRBD1 (6 bases). The CDR3 sequence is 11 residues long. Trimming removed 3 bases at V and 8 bases at J, with 7 bases between. Germline assignment: CDR1 MDHEN and CDR2 SYDVKM. The CDR3 sequence: CASSFRGGYTF. For the CDR3, the DNA is TGTGCCAGCAGTTTCAGGGGCGGCTACACCTTC.

The rearrangement uses TRBV6-1 and TRBJ1-1, with a tentative D call TRBD1 (5 bases). Germline CDR1 is MNHNS and CDR2 is SASEGT. This CDR3 is 13 amino acids long. V was clipped by 5 bases and J by 5 bases, with 12 bases between them. The CDR3 reads CASSPAGGTEAFF. CDR3 bases: TGTGCCAGCAGTCCCGCGGGGGGGACTGAAGCTTTCTTT.

This chain uses TRBV28 with TRBJ2-5; possible D gene TRBD1, 6 bases. The CDR3 length is 15 residues. Trimming left V 5 bases short and J 5 bases short, with 18 bases between. Looked up from germline, CDR1 is MDHEN and CDR2 is SYDVKM. CDR3 region: CASSRGQQGDETQYF. CDR3 coding DNA: TGTGCCAGCAGTAGGGGACAACAGGGCGACGAGACCCAGTACTTC.

V usage is TRBV14 and J usage is TRBJ2-7; 10 positions agree with TRBD1. The germline V gene has CDR1 SGHDN and CDR2 FVKESK. This CDR3 spans 13 amino acids. Trimming at V came to 8 bases and at J to 5 bases, leaving 6 bases not matched to a gene. The CDR3 loop is CASDRGRSNEQYF. The CDR3 coding sequence is TGTGCCAGCGACAGGGGGCGATCTAACGAGCAGTACTTC.

This chain joins TRBV5-1 and TRBJ2-7; tentatively, D is TRBD1 or TRBD2 (5 bases each). V dropped 1 base and J dropped 7 bases, with 15 bases sitting between them. The CDR3 spans 14 residues. Germline values: CDR1 SGHRS, CDR2 YFSETQ. The CDR3 bases are TGCGCCAGCAGCTTGACTTCCAGTTGGGGGGAGCAGTACTTC. Its translation is CASSLTSSWGEQYF. The whole variable domain, filled in from reference TRBV5-1 and TRBJ2-7, reads KAGVTQTPRYLIKTRGQQVTLSCSPISGHRSVSWYQQTPGQGLQFLFEYFSETQRNKGNFPGRFSGRQFSNSRSEMNVSTLELGDSALYLCASSLTSSWGEQYFGPGTRLTVT.

The V call is TRBV9, the J call TRBJ2-3, with D maybe TRBD2 (5 bases). The CDR3 spans 14 residues. V was cut by 0 bases and J by 7 bases, with 12 bases left in between. Germline V gene data show CDR1 as SGDLS and CDR2 as YYNGEE. The CDR3 here is CASSVGTTGYTQYF. In DNA form, the CDR3 reads TGTGCCAGCAGCGTAGGGACCACGGGATATACGCAGTATTTT.

The chain uses TRBV7-9 and TRBJ2-5; 9 positions match TRBD2. Germline assignment: CDR1 SEHNR and CDR2 FQNEAQ (reference sequence). J lost 1 base, V lost 5 bases, and 5 bases had no gene match. The CDR3 sequence is 15 residues long. CDR3 region: CASSMLREGQETQYF. CDR3 nucleotides: TGTGCCAGCAGCATGCTGCGGGAGGGCCAAGAGACCCAGTACTTC.

The chain employs TRBV7-2 and TRBJ1-2, with D tentatively TRBD1 (6 bases). The CDR3 spans 15 residues. In germline, CDR1 is SGHTA, CDR2 FQGNSA. The V and J ends lost 1 base and 1 base respectively, with 10 bases between them. The CDR3 region has the DNA TGTGCCAGCAGCTTAGAATCAGGGGTTAACTATGGCTACACCTTC. This gives the protein CASSLESGVNYGYTF.

CDR3: CASSLGLGSTDTQYF. CDR3 nucleotides: TGTGCCAGTAGTCTAGGATTGGGAAGCACAGATACGCAGTATTTT. The chain joins TRBV19 to TRBJ2-3; D is unclear. The CDR3 runs to 15 residues. Germline V gives CDR1 LNHDA, CDR2 SQIVND (reference sequence). V lost 5 bases, J lost 0 bases, and 12 bases lay in between.

The CDR3 DNA sequence: TGTGCCAGCAGCAACGGCGGGAATGTAGGTGGCTACACCTTC. Translated: CASSNGGNVGGYTF. The J gene is TRBJ1-2, the V gene TRBV7-2; D ambiguous. CDR3 length: 14 amino acids. Germline loops: CDR1 SGHTA, CDR2 FQGNSA. V lost 5 bases, J lost 7 bases, and 17 bases lay in between.

The chain employs TRBV7-8 and TRBJ2-1; 7 nucleotides agree with TRBD2. With V trimmed by 3 bases and J by 5 bases, 7 bases remained unmatched. The CDR3 is 15 amino acids. Per the germline V gene, CDR1 is SGHVS and CDR2 is FQNEAQ. CDR3 residues: CASSFRPGGHNEQFF. The CDR3 bases are TGTGCCAGCAGCTTCAGACCGGGAGGCCACAATGAGCAGTTCTTC.

This chain uses TRBV11-2 with TRBJ2-1; D call uncertain. Germline V CDR1 and CDR2: SGHAT, FQNNGV. Between the trimmed V and J ends, which lost 2 bases and 5 bases, there was a span of 1 base. This CDR3 is 11 amino acids long. CDR3 in amino acids: CASSLNNEQFF. CDR3 DNA: TGTGCCAGCAGCTTAAACAATGAGCAGTTCTTC.

The V and J genes are TRBV29-1 and TRBJ1-4; D is perhaps TRBD1 (5 bases). The V end lost 6 bases, the J end lost 5 bases, and 16 bases lay between the germline ends. The CDR3 sequence is 14 residues long. The germline V gene has CDR1 SQVTM and CDR2 ANQGSEA. The CDR3 DNA sequence: TGCAGCGTCCGACCGGGACTAGGAAATGAAAAACTGTTTTTT. Protein product: CSVRPGLGNEKLFF.

The rearrangement links TRBV11-2 to TRBJ2-7; D remains ambiguous. The germline gives CDR1 SGHAT, CDR2 FQNNGV. The CDR3 contains 13 residues. The ends were cut back, 1 base at V and 6 bases at J, with 10 bases in the middle. DNA for the CDR3: TGTGCCAGCAGCTTAGTAGTGACCAGCGAGCAGTACTTC. Translation gives CASSLVVTSEQYF.

This chain connects TRBV19 to TRBJ2-3, with 7 positions matching TRBD1. The germline V gene has CDR1 LNHDA and CDR2 SQIVND (reference sequence). Trimming removed 1 base from V and 6 bases from J; junction bases left unmatched: 7. This CDR3 has 15 amino acids. This chain's CDR3 is CASSIGPTGMDTQYF. In DNA, the CDR3 is TGTGCCAGTAGTATAGGACCGACAGGGATGGATACGCAGTATTTT.